This TCR beta chain was captured by sequencing in a study of T cell responses to AZD1222 COVID-19 vaccine. Regarding the study as a whole: Repertoires in all cases were sampled only once the peak T cell response had passed.

A word on this clone: Antigen specificity is unknown.

The protocol was immunoSEQ multiplex PCR, while the TCRdb copy is restricted to in-frame clones and leaves out a portion. The sample records 130,000 to 150,000 clones, under 95% being singletons. The sample here was peripheral blood, taken on day 0 of AZD1222 vaccination. The sequence was obtained from an adult in good health.

The CDR3 coding sequence is TGTGCCACCGGTGGACTAGCGGGGGGCCAAGAGACCCAGTACTTC. Translating gives CATGGLAGGQETQYF. The chain combines TRBV24-1 with TRBJ2-5; 14 bases fit TRBD2. This CDR3 has 15 amino acids. Germline CDR1 KGHDR, CDR2 SFDVKD. With 9 bases clipped from V and 1 base from J, the junction kept 3 bases outside the gene matches.